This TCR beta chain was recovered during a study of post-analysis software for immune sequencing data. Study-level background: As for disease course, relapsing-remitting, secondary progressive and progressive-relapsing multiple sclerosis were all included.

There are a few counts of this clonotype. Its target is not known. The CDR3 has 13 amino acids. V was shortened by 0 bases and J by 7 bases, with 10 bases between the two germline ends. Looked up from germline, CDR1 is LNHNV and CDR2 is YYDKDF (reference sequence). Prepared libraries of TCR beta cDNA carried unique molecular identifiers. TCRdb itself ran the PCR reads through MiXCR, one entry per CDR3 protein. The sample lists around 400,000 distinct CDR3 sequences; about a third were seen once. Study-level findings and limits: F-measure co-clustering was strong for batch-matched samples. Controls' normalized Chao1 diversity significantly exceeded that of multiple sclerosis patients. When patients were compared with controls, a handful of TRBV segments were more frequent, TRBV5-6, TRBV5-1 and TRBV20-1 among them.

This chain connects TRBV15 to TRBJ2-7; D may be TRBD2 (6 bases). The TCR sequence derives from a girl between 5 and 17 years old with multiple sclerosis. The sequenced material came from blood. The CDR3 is CATSRERGWEQYF. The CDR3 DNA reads TGTGCCACCAGCAGAGAGCGGGGCTGGGAGCAGTACTTC.